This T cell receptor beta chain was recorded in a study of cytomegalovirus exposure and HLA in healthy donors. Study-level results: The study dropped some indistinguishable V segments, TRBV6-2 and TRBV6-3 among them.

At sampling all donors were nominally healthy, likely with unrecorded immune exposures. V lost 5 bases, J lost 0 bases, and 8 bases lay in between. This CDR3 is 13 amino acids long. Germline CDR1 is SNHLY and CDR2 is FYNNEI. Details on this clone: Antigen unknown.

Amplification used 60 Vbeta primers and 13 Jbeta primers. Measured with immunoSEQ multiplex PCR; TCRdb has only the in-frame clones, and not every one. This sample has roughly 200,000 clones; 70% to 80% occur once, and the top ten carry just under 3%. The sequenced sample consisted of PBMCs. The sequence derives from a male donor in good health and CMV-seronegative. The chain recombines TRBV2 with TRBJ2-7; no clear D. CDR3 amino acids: CASSRSPSYEQYF. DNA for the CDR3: TGTGCCAGCAGTCGGTCTCCCTCCTACGAGCAGTACTTC.